This TCR beta chain was found in a study of blood T cell repertoires in COVID-19. Looking at the study overall: The United States, Italy and Spain supplied acute and convalescent COVID-19 samples. T cells, B-cell-depleted T cells, or PBMCs provided the cDNA or gDNA that served as material.

In the original workflow: By means of reference gene primer amplification, nucleated cell counts were estimated. Profiling relied on immunoSEQ multiplex PCR, and the TCRdb table lists in-frame clones only, not all of them. That table supplies the V and J calls and clone size; D and trimming were determined from the DNA. In the table there are tens of thousands of clones, approximately 92% of which are singletons. After removal of 6 bases from V and 6 bases from J, the junction contained 16 bases not matched to a gene. Germline V CDR1 and CDR2: SNHLY, FYNNEI. The CDR3 contains 16 residues. This rearrangement joins TRBV2 to TRBJ2-5; 7 bases align to TRBD1. The receptor comes from a man between 50 and 59 years old with active COVID-19. The material sequenced was peripheral blood. The CDR3 bases are TGTGCCAGCAGCCCGAGAGTAGGGGGCCCTTGGAAGACCCAGTACTTC. Translated, it gives CASSPRVGGPWKTQYF.